A selection of T cell receptor beta chains follows, all from one sample in a study of T cells in Graves' hyperthyroidism and ophthalmopathy. Using its own MiXCR run on the multiplex PCR reads, TCRdb lists one record per CDR3 protein. Here the sample spans some 620,000 distinct CDR3 sequences, 15% to 20% being singletons. The sequenced sample was blood. The receptors shown here come from a woman aged 25 to 39 with Graves' hyperthyroidism. Both conserved end residues are part of each CDR3. D genes are given only for firm matches. Only some rows state a clone size, as once, few, many or a class for expanded clones.

clone size | J gene | V gene | D gene | CDR3 protein | CDR3 DNA
NA | TRBJ2-1 | TRBV28 | NA | CASSLFRDNEQLF | TGTGCCAGCAGTTTGTTCCGGGACAATGAGCAGCTCTTC
many | TRBJ2-3 | TRBV30 | NA | CAWSVGMLADTQYF | TGTGCCTGGAGTGTAGGTATGCTGGCAGATACGCAGTATTTT
many | TRBJ2-7 | TRBV28 | NA | CASSLAGLAYEQYF | TGTGCCAGCAGTTTAGCGGGTCTAGCCTACGAGCAGTACTTC
many | TRBJ2-7 | TRBV3-1 | TRBD2 | CASRGLAGGLHYEQYF | TGTGCCAGCAGGGGACTAGCGGGAGGTCTACATTACGAGCAGTACTTC
few | TRBJ2-2 | TRBV6-1 | TRBD2 | CASSESQIAGTTGELFF | TGTGCCAGCAGTGAAAGCCAGATAGCGGGAACAACCGGGGAGCTGTTTTTT
NA | TRBJ2-7 | TRBV9 | NA | CASSPRLNGEYEQYF | TGTGCCAGCAGCCCGAGACTGAATGGGGAATACGAGCAGTACTTC
many | TRBJ2-1 | TRBV20-1 | TRBD2 | CSALFRDTGTSGTYNEQFF | TGCAGTGCTCTGTTCCGGGACACAGGGACTAGCGGAACCTACAATGAGCAGTTCTTC
many | TRBJ2-1 | TRBV29-1 | TRBD1 | CSVAGTGARNEQFF | TGCAGCGTTGCGGGGACAGGGGCTCGGAATGAGCAGTTCTTC
NA | TRBJ2-1 | TRBV12-3/TRBV12-4 | NA | CASRPDSFYNEQFF | TGTGCCAGCCGTCCCGACTCCTTCTACAATGAGCAGTTCTTC
NA | TRBJ1-5 | TRBV6-1 | NA | CASRGDSYSNQPQHF | TGTGCCAGCAGGGGAGACAGTTATAGCAATCAGCCCCAGCATTTT
many | TRBJ2-2 | TRBV12-3/TRBV12-4 | NA | CASSLNARNTGELFF | TGTGCCAGCAGTTTGAATGCCCGTAACACCGGGGAGCTGTTTTTT
NA | TRBJ1-2 | TRBV9 | NA | CASSAGGLNYGYTF | TGTGCCAGCAGCGCCGGGGGGCTGAACTATGGCTACACCTTC
NA | TRBJ1-3 | TRBV5-1 | NA | CASSDTGPGNTIYF | TGCGCCAGCAGCGATACAGGGCCTGGAAACACCATATATTTT
many | TRBJ2-5 | TRBV28 | NA | CASSLLGEIQETQYF | TGTGCCAGCAGTTTACTGGGAGAGATCCAAGAGACCCAGTACTTC
many | TRBJ2-7 | TRBV12-5 | NA | CASGSGTYSYEQYF | TGTGCTAGTGGTTCGGGGACTTACTCCTACGAGCAGTACTTC
many | TRBJ2-3 | TRBV11-2 | NA | CASTPGWEANTDTQYF | TGTGCCAGCACCCCCGGTTGGGAGGCAAACACAGATACGCAGTATTTT
many | TRBJ2-7 | TRBV6-5 | NA | CASSYSRDSAQYF | TGTGCCAGCAGTTACTCCCGGGACTCCGCGCAGTACTTC
many | TRBJ1-3 | TRBV7-8 | NA | CASSLAQVGSGNTIYF | TGTGCCAGCAGCTTAGCGCAGGTCGGCTCTGGAAACACCATATATTTT
many | TRBJ2-1 | TRBV7-2 | TRBD1 | CASSLRGEGQWFF | TGTGCCAGCAGCTTAAGGGGAGAGGGACAGTGGTTCTTC
many | TRBJ1-1 | TRBV27 | NA | CASSGLSREAFF | TGTGCCAGCAGCGGGTTAAGCAGGGAAGCTTTCTTT
NA | TRBJ2-7 | TRBV15 | TRBD2 | CATSRRTSGEPEQYF | TGTGCCACCAGCCGCCGGACTAGCGGGGAGCCGGAGCAGTACTTC
many | TRBJ1-2 | TRBV29-1 | NA | CSVEDQTQGYGYTF | TGCAGCGTTGAAGATCAAACACAGGGATATGGCTACACCTTC
many | TRBJ2-2 | TRBV2 | TRBD1 | CASSIQGTHTGELFF | TGTGCCAGCAGTATACAGGGGACCCACACCGGGGAGCTGTTTTTT
NA | TRBJ2-7 | TRBV7-2 | TRBD2 | CASSPWGIAGGPNEQYF | TGTGCCAGCAGCCCTTGGGGGATAGCGGGAGGGCCAAACGAGCAGTACTTC
NA | TRBJ1-4 | TRBV10-3 | TRBD1 | CAISGVLTGEREKLFF | TGTGCCATCAGTGGGGTTTTGACAGGGGAACGCGAAAAACTGTTTTTT
few | TRBJ1-5 | TRBV12-3/TRBV12-4 | NA | CASSLQGEQPQHF | TGTGCCAGCAGTTTACAGGGCGAACAGCCCCAGCATTTT
few | TRBJ2-5 | TRBV19 | TRBD1 | CASSIGQAYGQETQYF | TGTGCCAGTAGTATTGGACAGGCCTACGGACAAGAGACCCAGTACTTC
many | TRBJ1-1 | TRBV7-9 | NA | CASNVGGGRNTEAFF | TGTGCCAGCAACGTAGGGGGGGGGAGGAACACTGAAGCTTTCTTT
many | TRBJ2-7 | TRBV12-3/TRBV12-4 | TRBD1 | CASSLGGGQGGNYEQYF | TGTGCCAGCAGTTTGGGTGGAGGACAGGGGGGTAACTACGAGCAGTACTTC
NA | TRBJ1-4 | TRBV18 | NA | CASRRPNEKLFF | TGTGCCAGTAGAAGGCCTAATGAAAAACTGTTTTTT
few | TRBJ2-7 | TRBV28 | NA | CASSSIELATGREQYF | TGTGCCAGCAGCTCTATCGAACTAGCTACGGGAAGGGAGCAGTACTTC
NA | TRBJ2-7 | TRBV20-1 | TRBD1 | CSARSGQGTGEQYF | TGCAGTGCTAGATCAGGACAGGGCACAGGCGAGCAGTACTTC
few | TRBJ1-2 | TRBV7-9 | NA | CASSLASGGYTF | TGTGCCAGCAGCTTAGCCAGTGGGGGCTACACCTTC
few | TRBJ2-1 | TRBV20-1 | NA | CSARDRTRGSDEQFF | TGCAGTGCTAGAGACAGAACCAGGGGATCCGATGAGCAGTTCTTC
NA | TRBJ2-1 | TRBV29-1 | TRBD2 | CSVDGGRGAYNEQFF | TGCAGCGTTGACGGCGGGAGGGGGGCCTACAATGAGCAGTTCTTC
many | TRBJ2-7 | TRBV6-1 | TRBD2 | CASSEEPSGGYEQYF | TGTGCCAGCAGTGAAGAACCTAGCGGGGGCTACGAGCAGTACTTC
NA | TRBJ1-2 | TRBV9 | NA | CASSPAGSRDGYTF | TGTGCCAGCAGCCCTGCTGGCTCTCGGGATGGCTACACCTTC
few | TRBJ2-2 | TRBV28 | TRBD1 | CASSGGAGGRTGELFF | TGTGCCAGCAGTGGCGGGGCAGGGGGCAGGACCGGGGAGCTGTTTTTT
NA | TRBJ2-2 | TRBV7-3 | TRBD2 | CASSSLTSGGNTGELFF | TGTGCCAGCAGCTCGCTGACTAGCGGGGGGAACACCGGGGAGCTGTTTTTT
few | TRBJ1-3 | TRBV19 | NA | CASSIGHSGNTIYF | TGTGCCAGTAGTATCGGACACTCTGGAAACACCATATATTTT
few | TRBJ1-1 | TRBV4-2 | TRBD1 | CASREQGILLMNTEAFF | TGTGCCAGCCGCGAACAGGGGATTTTATTGATGAACACTGAAGCTTTCTTT
many | TRBJ2-3 | TRBV6-2/TRBV6-3 | NA | CASRGTSTDTQYF | TGTGCCAGCAGGGGGACTAGCACAGATACGCAGTATTTT
NA | TRBJ2-7 | TRBV4-3 | NA | CASSQGETFTYEQYF | TGCGCCAGCAGCCAAGGTGAGACGTTTACCTACGAGCAGTACTTC
many | TRBJ2-7 | TRBV27 | NA | CAGSTLAYTGTPEVEQYF | TGTGCCGGCAGTACGTTGGCGTATACCGGGACTCCCGAAGTCGAGCAGTACTTC
many | TRBJ2-7 | TRBV20-1 | NA | CSARDLQGNEQYF | TGCAGTGCTAGAGATTTACAGGGCAACGAGCAGTACTTC
many | TRBJ2-3 | TRBV28 | NA | CASSAQTSSFQDTQYF | TGTGCCAGCAGTGCCCAGACTAGTAGCTTTCAAGATACGCAGTATTTT
many | TRBJ1-2 | TRBV7-2 | NA | CASSLDSNYGYTF | TGTGCCAGCAGCCTGGACAGTAACTATGGCTACACCTTC
NA | TRBJ1-5 | TRBV5-1 | NA | CASSAGSGNGLQHF | TGCGCCAGCAGCGCGGGCAGCGGTAATGGCCTCCAGCATTTT
many | TRBJ2-3 | TRBV20-1 | TRBD2 | CSASLGLAGGVSTDTQYF | TGCAGTGCTAGCCTCGGACTAGCGGGAGGGGTGAGCACAGATACGCAGTATTTT
many | TRBJ1-2 | TRBV7-2 | TRBD1 | CASSFRDRGGYTF | TGTGCCAGCAGTTTCCGGGACAGGGGTGGCTACACCTTC
many | TRBJ2-7 | TRBV7-2 | NA | CASSLAAVSHEQYF | TGTGCCAGCAGCTTAGCCGCCGTCTCACACGAGCAGTACTTC
NA | TRBJ1-5 | TRBV20-1 | NA | CSASSGPRLRGNQPQHF | TGCAGTGCTTCAAGCGGACCTCGCTTGAGGGGCAATCAGCCCCAGCATTTT
NA | TRBJ1-1 | TRBV28 | NA | CASSSRRVRSTEAFF | TGTGCCAGCAGTTCACGCAGGGTTAGAAGCACTGAAGCTTTCTTT
many | TRBJ2-5 | TRBV28 | NA | CASSDTGLETQYF | TGTGCCAGCAGCGATACAGGGTTGGAGACCCAGTACTTC
NA | TRBJ1-3 | TRBV7-2 | NA | CASSLDVGVGNTIYF | TGTGCCAGCAGCTTAGATGTAGGGGTTGGAAACACCATATATTTT